This T cell receptor beta chain was captured by sequencing in a study of blood T cell repertoires in COVID-19 (TCRdb year 2020). With regard to the full study: The collaborator samples originated in the United States, Italy and Spain and spanned the acute and convalescent phases of COVID-19. The prospective study material was composed of cDNA or gDNA derived from T cells, B-cell-depleted T cells, or PBMCs. Subjects who had been exposed to COVID-19, were actively infected with it, or had recovered from it provided the deeply sampled blood TCRbeta repertoires that made up the dataset. The repertoires were released in a freely available public database intended as a resource for research on the immune response to SARS-CoV-2. Samples were obtained from the ongoing ImmuneRACE study (first 160 participants) and from about 1,300 subjects provided by 6 global collaborators. A de-identified subject ID, COVID-19 status, age in years and sex were almost always included in the sample metadata. Where available, HLA class I and class II types were obtained from metadata supplied by the sample provider rather than from assay-based typing. Findings and caveats that apply to the study as a whole: How much clinical and demographic metadata was included differed by source and by participant, and the metadata was provided uncurated.

V is pared back by 4 bases and J by 2 bases, with 6 bases lying between the germline termini. From the germline V gene (reference sequence), CDR1 is SGHNT and CDR2 is YYREEE. From the cysteine up to the phenylalanine, the CDR3 has a length of 12 residues. Of the read, only the CDR3 DNA is kept; its 36 bases are in frame from base 1. The immunoSEQ Assay, a bias-controlled multiplex PCR, was used to amplify TCRbeta CDR3 regions from genomic DNA. On the study's bioinformatics: Within the assay, amplification of reference gene primers was used to estimate how many nucleated cells each sample contained. To quantify the absolute abundance of each unique TCRbeta CDR3 rearrangement, sequence reads were collapsed and filtered. For each sample, productive Simpson clonality was calculated as the square root of Simpson's diversity index over productive rearrangements. What TCRdb holds here is the immuneACCESS table cut down to in-frame rearrangements. Part of the clones is not present; checked against another copy, under half of the missing clones reflect an unresolved V gene, and the others are unexplained. V and J calls and clone size are those listed in that table; D and trimming were worked out from the DNA. The sample has tens of thousands of clones on record, 88% of them singletons. About 6% of the sample rests with the top ten.

On this clone itself: Its antigen is currently not known. Within one base of it there is no much larger clone, and no base qualities were kept.

Whole blood was collected in K2EDTA tubes by collaborating institutions according to the institutions' own protocols. For TCRbeta analysis, collaborators shipped samples as frozen whole blood, isolated PBMCs, or DNA extracted from either of those sample types. The chain is assembled from TRBV5-4 and TRBJ1-2, with the D segment identity uncertain. The TCR was taken from a woman aged 65 to 85 with acute or convalescent COVID-19. The sequencing input was peripheral blood. The sequence in DNA is TGTGCCAGCAGCGTCGCGAACTATGGCTACACCTTC. It codes for CASSVANYGYTF.